The 21 T cell receptor beta chains listed next were all sequenced from one sample in a study of beta chain features in type 1 diabetes. Study conclusions and caveats: Type 1 diabetes patients had TCRB CDR3s that were shorter (moderately but significantly so) in all four CD4+ subsets.

These TCRs' antigens remain unknown. All of the isolated RNA was reverse transcribed, so expressed TCRB transcripts were sequenced. TCRdb's table, derived via immunoSEQ multiplex PCR, lists solely in-frame clones and lacks some. The table includes around 160,000 clones, 6.5% to 8.5% detected once. The material sequenced was central memory CD4+ T cells from blood. These receptors were collected from a woman under 30 with type 1 diabetes.

The J gene is TRBJ2-7, the V gene TRBV18, with 8 bases fitting TRBD2. The CDR3 length is 16 residues. The trim removed 3 bases at V and 4 bases at J, leaving 11 bases unmatched. Per the germline V gene, CDR1 is KGHSH and CDR2 is LQKENI. CDR3 coding DNA: TGTGCCAGCTCACCGGCGGGGCGGGAGGTCTGGTACGAGCAGTACTTC. Translating it yields CASSPAGREVWYEQYF.

This clone was detected only a few times. J is TRBJ1-1 and V is TRBV25-1; 7 positions match TRBD1. V trimming: 6 bases; J trimming: 1 base; junction bases outside the gene matches: 11. The germline gives CDR1 MGHDK, CDR2 SYGVNS. The CDR3 runs 16 residues. The CDR3 bases are TGTGCCAGCAGCGACCAGGGGCGACAGGGGAACACTGAAGCTTTCTTT. This codes for CASSDQGRQGNTEAFF.

This sequence joins TRBV2 and TRBJ1-1; 8 bases line up with TRBD1. Trimming at V came to 6 bases and at J to 3 bases, leaving 0 bases not matched to a gene. The CDR3 extends over 12 amino acids. The V gene's germline CDR1 is SNHLY and CDR2 FYNNEI. The CDR3 DNA reads TGTGCCAGCAGGGACAGGGACACTGAAGCTTTCTTT. Translation gives CASRDRDTEAFF.

The chain is built from TRBV7-9 and TRBJ1-2, with D maybe TRBD1 (5 bases). The CDR3 consists of 17 residues. The V end lost 2 bases, the J end lost 4 bases, and 20 bases lay between the germline ends. Germline-derived CDR1 and CDR2 are SEHNR and FQNEAQ (reference sequence). CDR3 DNA: TGTGCCAGCAGCTTATACCCCGAGGGGCAGGGAGGCTATGGCTACACCTTC. This gives the protein CASSLYPEGQGGYGYTF. Full variable domain (outside the CDR3, taken from reference TRBV7-9 and TRBJ1-2): DTGVSQNPRHKITKRGQNVTFRCDPISEHNRLYWYRQTLGQGPEFLTYFQNEAQLEKSRLLSDRFSAERPKGSFSTLEIQRTEQGDSAMYLCASSLYPEGQGGYGYTFGSGTRLTVV.

This clone showed up just a few times. The CDR3 region is CASSPTGYAFF. Written as DNA, the CDR3 is TGTGCCAGCAGCCCGACAGGGTATGCTTTCTTT. This chain connects TRBV7-2 to TRBJ1-1; 7 positions match TRBD1. The CDR3 spans 11 residues. Germline V CDR1 and CDR2: SGHTA, FQGNSA. Trimming at V came to 5 bases and at J to 11 bases, leaving 5 bases not matched to a gene.

This clone occurred a few times. The chain employs TRBV5-6 and TRBJ1-2, with D maybe TRBD1 (5 bases). Germline CDR1 reads SGHDT; CDR2 reads YYEEEE. V shed 5 bases and J shed 4 bases, with 18 bases lying between them. This CDR3 has 15 amino acids. The CDR3 loop is CASRPGLPGGYGYTF. The CDR3 coding sequence is TGTGCCAGCAGACCGGGACTCCCGGGCGGCTATGGCTACACCTTC.

This clone was found a few times. DNA of the CDR3: TGTGCCACCAGCAGAGATCGAGTACTAGCGGGGACCCAGTACTTC. Amino acid sequence: CATSRDRVLAGTQYF. The rearrangement uses TRBV15 and TRBJ2-5; 9 nucleotides align to TRBD2. The CDR3 totals 15 residues. Germline V gene sequence: CDR1 LNHNV, CDR2 YYDKDF (reference sequence). V shed 0 bases and J 7 bases; nucleotides not matched to a gene: 6.

This chain connects TRBV11-2 to TRBJ1-3; perhaps TRBD1 as D (6 bases). V was pared by 5 bases and J by 9 bases, with 14 bases between. Germline CDR1 reads SGHAT; CDR2 reads FQNNGV. The CDR3 has 13 amino acids. The CDR3 DNA follows: TGTGCCAGCAGCCCACAGGGATCCACCACCATATATTTT. This codes for CASSPQGSTTIYF.

This clone was seen a handful of times. This rearrangement joins TRBV6-5 to TRBJ1-2; maybe TRBD1 (6 bases). Germline loops: CDR1 MNHEY, CDR2 SVGAGI. The CDR3 loop spans 15 amino acids. The V end was cut by 0 bases, the J end by 7 bases, with 15 bases between. The CDR3 region has the DNA TGTGCCAGCAGTTACTCGTCCGGGACATGGCGTGGCTACACCTTC. Translating it yields CASSYSSGTWRGYTF.

Written as DNA, the CDR3 is TGCAGCGTGAAGAGACAGGACGATCGTGAAAAACTGTTTTTT. Translated, it gives CSVKRQDDREKLFF. The rearrangement uses TRBV29-1 and TRBJ1-4; D is possibly TRBD1 (6 bases). V lost 6 bases and J 7 bases, leaving 18 bases between the germline ends. Germline CDR1 is SQVTM and CDR2 is ANQGSEA. The CDR3 totals 14 residues.

The genes are TRBV19 and TRBJ1-3; D remains unclear. V lost 6 bases and J lost 2, with 8 bases in between. Germline V CDR1 and CDR2: LNHDA, SQIVND (reference sequence). CDR3 length: 13 residues. CDR3 amino acids: CASRQLAGNTIYF. In nucleotides, the CDR3 is TGTGCCAGTAGACAGTTGGCTGGAAACACCATATATTTT.

This clone has just a few counts. The chain links TRBV4-3 to TRBJ2-6; 11 bases match TRBD1. V trimming: 4 bases; J trimming: 2 bases; junction bases outside the gene matches: 4. Germline CDR1 LGHNA, CDR2 YSLEER. CDR3 length: 17 amino acids. CDR3 bases: TGCGCCAGCAGCCCTGAGGGACAGGGGGCTGGGGCCAACGTCCTGACTTTC. Translated: CASSPEGQGAGANVLTF.

This clone was counted only a few times. The chain carries TRBV29-1 and TRBJ2-5; TRBD2 matches 7 bases. V lost 6 bases, J lost 0 bases, and 7 bases stayed unmatched. Germline lookup yields CDR1 SQVTM and CDR2 ANQGSEA. This CDR3 comprises 14 residues. In nucleotides, the CDR3 is TGCAGCGTGGGGAGGGGACTCCACCAAGAGACCCAGTACTTC. Its translation: CSVGRGLHQETQYF.

This clone was seen only a few times. The J gene is TRBJ1-2, the V gene TRBV7-2; weak D call: TRBD1 (5 bases). Germline CDR1 reads SGHTA; CDR2 reads FQGNSA. V lost 5 bases, J lost 8 bases, and 12 bases lay in between. This CDR3 is 12 amino acids long. CDR3 in amino acids: CASSLGDSGYTF. CDR3 nucleotides: TGTGCCAGCAGCCTTGGAGACAGCGGCTACACCTTC.

V and J are TRBV14 and TRBJ2-1; 16 positions match TRBD2. In germline, CDR1 is SGHDN, CDR2 FVKESK. This CDR3 is built from 15 residues. V trimming: 4 bases; J trimming: 9 bases; junction bases outside the gene matches: 3. CDR3: CASSPGLAGGVEQFF. The CDR3 coding sequence is TGTGCCAGCAGCCCGGGACTAGCGGGAGGGGTTGAGCAGTTCTTC.

This clone was recorded many times. The chain is built from TRBV5-6 and TRBJ2-3; 11 bases map to TRBD2. The V and J ends lost 3 bases and 7 bases, in that order; junction bases with no gene match: 7. The length of the CDR3 is 15 residues. Germline lookup yields CDR1 SGHDT and CDR2 YYEEEE. The CDR3 DNA reads as TGTGCCAGCAGCTCCGTACTAGCGGGAGTAAATACGCAGTATTTT. Its protein is CASSSVLAGVNTQYF.

A few counts support this clone. J is TRBJ1-1 and V is TRBV6-5; D is ambiguous. Germline CDR1 is MNHEY and CDR2 is SVGAGI. This CDR3 has 14 amino acids. The V end lost 7 bases, the J end lost 7 bases, and 19 bases lay between the germline ends. The CDR3 loop is CASTSRAKSVEAFF. The CDR3, as DNA: TGTGCCAGCACCTCGCGCGCCAAGAGTGTTGAAGCTTTCTTT.

This clone was recorded a few times. The chain has TRBV2 and TRBJ2-7; D is possibly TRBD2 (5 bases). Germline-derived CDR1 and CDR2 are SNHLY and FYNNEI. The CDR3 consists of 13 residues. V dropped 7 bases and J dropped 5 bases, with 15 bases sitting between them. The CDR3 region has the DNA TGTGCCAGCACCCGCGCTGAGGGCCACGAGCAGTACTTC. It specifies CASTRAEGHEQYF.

This clone turned up a few times. The genes are TRBV18 and TRBJ1-5, with 7 positions matching TRBD1. The J segment lost 6 bases and the V segment lost 6 bases, leaving 14 bases of the junction unmatched. CDR1 and CDR2 from the germline V gene are KGHSH and LQKENI. CDR3 size: 16 residues. CDR3: CASSIEGGRGGQPQHF. The CDR3 DNA is TGTGCCAGCTCCATAGAAGGGGGCCGAGGGGGTCAGCCCCAGCATTTT. Looking up the rest from reference TRBV18 and TRBJ1-5 gives the full variable domain: NAGVMQNPRHLVRRRGQEARLRCSPMKGHSHVYWYRQLPEEGLKFMVYLQKENIIDESGMPKERFSAEFPKEGPSILRIQQVVRGDSAAYFCASSIEGGRGGQPQHFGDGTRLSIL.

The sample holds a few counts of this clone. The V gene is TRBV7-9, the J gene TRBJ1-4; the D is unclear. Germline V gene sequence: CDR1 SEHNR, CDR2 FQNEAQ (reference sequence). Deletions cut 3 bases from V and 0 bases from J, with 17 bases between. This CDR3 is 18 amino acids long. CDR3 in DNA: TGTGCCAGCAGCTTTTTCGGCGGAGGACTAGCAACTAATGAAAAACTGTTTTTT. Its translation is CASSFFGGGLATNEKLFF.

This clone was found a few times. The rearrangement links TRBV7-9 to TRBJ2-3; weak D call: TRBD2 (5 bases). Trimming took off 3 bases at V and 5 bases at J, with 18 bases between the two ends. The CDR3 has 16 amino acids. CDR1 and CDR2 from the germline V gene are SEHNR and FQNEAQ (reference sequence). The CDR3 sequence: CASSFLVTGIEDTQYF. CDR3 nucleotide sequence: TGTGCCAGCAGCTTCCTAGTGACGGGAATTGAAGATACGCAGTATTTT.